This T cell receptor beta chain was documented in a study of T cell responses to AZD1222 COVID-19 vaccine. Findings and caveats of the study: CD4 TCRs linked to vaccination spanned spike, dominating at 160-218 and 743-854. Spike-specific TCR breadth and depth were elevated following two AZD1222 doses.

A word on this clone: What it recognizes is unknown.

The data were produced by immunoSEQ multiplex PCR, yet TCRdb's version contains in-frame clones alone and is incomplete. This table has roughly 200,000 clones, roughly 92% appearing once. CDR1 is SEHNR and CDR2 is FQNEAQ in the germline V gene (reference sequence). This CDR3 spans 15 amino acids. The V end was cut by 4 bases, the J end by 5 bases, with 16 bases between. The chain couples TRBV7-9 to TRBJ2-3; D possibly matches TRBD1 or TRBD2 (5 bases each). This receptor was identified in an adult who received the MenACWY meningococcal vaccine as a control. This material consisted of peripheral blood, taken 28 days after the second dose of the MenACWY control vaccine. The chain's CDR3 is CASSSLFGAGDTQYF. CDR3 bases: TGTGCCAGCAGCTCCCTGTTTGGGGCGGGAGATACGCAGTATTTT.